This T cell receptor beta chain was recovered during a study of T cell responses to AZD1222 COVID-19 vaccine. Whole-study results and caveats: Repertoire collection took place solely once the T cell response had peaked. It should be noted that donors were predominantly white British and more often female, and clonal diversity was possibly underestimated. Regions 160-218 and 743-854 held dominance among vaccine-associated CD4 TCRs, which spanned spike.

Generated by immunoSEQ multiplex PCR, the TCRdb table keeps only in-frame clones and is missing some. The table shows around 150,000 clones, with approximately 80% occurring only once. The germline gives CDR1 KGHDR, CDR2 SFDVKD. Trimming cost V 2 bases and J 2 bases; bases outside gene matches: 4. This CDR3 has 16 residues. With regard to this clone: Its target is not known.

This receptor was taken from an adult in good health. Specimen: peripheral blood, collected on day 0 of AZD1222 vaccination. The rearrangement joins TRBV24-1 to TRBJ1-5; 8 bases map to TRBD1. The CDR3 reads CATSDSRGQGNQPQHF. CDR3 nucleotides: TGTGCCACCAGTGATTCCAGGGGGCAGGGCAATCAGCCCCAGCATTTT.